The source of this T cell receptor (beta chain) is a study of cytomegalovirus exposure and HLA in healthy donors. Overall study results and limits: According to a later analysis, donors in an Asian-associated ancestry cluster reportedly had fewer N-insertions than the 666-donor mean. A few CMV-associated chains proved CMV antigen-specific in vitro. Cytomegalovirus association was listed for around 180 TCR beta chains.

The ends were cut back, 5 bases at V and 1 base at J, with 9 bases in the middle. This CDR3 comprises 14 residues. Germline V gene lookup returns CDR1 MNHEY and CDR2 SVGAGI. It was with 60 Vbeta and 13 Jbeta primers that the PCR ran. TCRdb's copy holds only in-frame clones and misses some; the assay was immunoSEQ multiplex PCR. The table has roughly 220,000 clones, more than 60% seen once. With respect to this clone: Its cognate antigen is unknown.

The sample was PBMCs. The sequence was obtained from a woman under 40 in good health and CMV-seronegative. The chain recombines TRBV6-5 with TRBJ1-3; the D gene is possibly TRBD1 (5 bases). CDR3 loop: CASSRQISGNTIYF. In nucleotides, the CDR3 is TGTGCCAGCAGTCGACAGATTTCTGGAAACACCATATATTTT.